Listed below are T cell receptor beta chains from one sample, sequenced in a study of naive and memory T cell subsets. One entry per CDR3 protein, called by TCRdb with MiXCR from the UMI-ligation and nested PCR reads. In the table there are over 75,000 distinct CDR3 sequences, about an eighth of which are singletons. Sample: central memory CD4+ T cells from blood. The receptors shown here come from a human donor in good health. The CDR3 runs from the conserved cysteine through the conserved F or W. A D gene is named only where the DNA matches it firmly. Not all rows give a size; the values are once, few, many and, for expanded clones, a class.

D gene	clone size	V gene	J gene	CDR3 DNA	CDR3 protein
TRBD2	many	TRBV14	TRBJ2-1	TGTGCCAGCAGCCAAGAAGCGGGAGGGTACAATGAGCAGTTCTTC	CASSQEAGGYNEQFF
-	-	TRBV10-1	TRBJ2-5	TGCGCCAGCAGTGGGAGGTTGGGGGAGACCCAGTACTTC	CASSGRLGETQYF
-	many	TRBV6-6	TRBJ2-3	TGTGCCAGCCGAGTTGGGACTTCCACAGATACGCAGTATTTT	CASRVGTSTDTQYF
-	-	TRBV3-1	TRBJ2-7	TGTGCCAGCAGCCAAGGGACGCCTACCTGGGGGTACTTC	CASSQGTPTWGYF
TRBD1	-	TRBV29-1	TRBJ1-1	TGCAGCGTGAGACAGGGTCAAGAAGCTTTCTTT	CSVRQGQEAFF
-	many	TRBV4-2	TRBJ2-2	TGTGCCAGCAGCCAAGGGACCGCTAACACCGGGGAGCTGTTTTTT	CASSQGTANTGELFF
TRBD1	many	TRBV5-1	TRBJ2-5	TGCGCCAGCAGCTATGGACAGGGCTGGGAGACCCAGTACTTC	CASSYGQGWETQYF
TRBD2	many	TRBV5-4	TRBJ2-7	TGTGCCAGCAGCTTGTCGGCTAGCGGGAGCTACGAGCAGTACTTC	CASSLSASGSYEQYF
-	few	TRBV10-3	TRBJ1-1	TGTGCCATCAGTGAGACGGAGGGGGGGTACACTGAAGCTTTCTTT	CAISETEGGYTEAFF
TRBD1	few	TRBV18	TRBJ1-3	TGTGCCAGCTCACCGACGACAGGGACCTCTGGAAACACCATATATTTT	CASSPTTGTSGNTIYF
-	-	TRBV11-2	TRBJ2-7	TGTGCCAGCAGCTTATGGGGGACCTCCTACGAGCAGTACTTC	CASSLWGTSYEQYF
-	few	TRBV6-5	TRBJ2-7	TGTGCCAGCAGATTAGGTCTTTGGACAGTCGGAGAAGAGCAGTACTTC	CASRLGLWTVGEEQYF
-	-	TRBV20-1	TRBJ1-2	TGCAGTGCTAGCCGCTTAGGGGGGAACTATGGCTACACCTTC	CSASRLGGNYGYTF
-	many	TRBV4-3	TRBJ1-3	TGCGCCAGCAGCCAAGATTTCGGGGTTTCTGGAAACACCATATATTTT	CASSQDFGVSGNTIYF
-	few	TRBV7-7	TRBJ2-2	TGTGCCAGCAGCCCTATGACGGGGAACACCGGGGAGCTGTTTTTT	CASSPMTGNTGELFF
-	many	TRBV7-2	TRBJ2-7	TGTGCCAGCAGCCCTGACGTTGAGTACGGGCAGTACTTC	CASSPDVEYGQYF
TRBD2	-	TRBV10-3	TRBJ2-3	TGTGCCATCAGCCGGAGCGGGAGTAGCACAGATACGCAGTATTTT	CAISRSGSSTDTQYF
-	few	TRBV20-1	TRBJ1-2	TGCAGTGCTAGCTGGGGGCAGGGTGGAGGCTACACCTTC	CSASWGQGGGYTF
-	many	TRBV12-3/TRBV12-4	TRBJ2-1	TGTGCCAGCAGTTTAATGTGGGAGAACAATGAGCAGTTCTTC	CASSLMWENNEQFF
-	few	TRBV4-1	TRBJ2-7	TGCGCCAGCAGCCAAGATGGCGAGGGTAGCCCCTGGTACTTC	CASSQDGEGSPWYF
TRBD1	few	TRBV12-3/TRBV12-4	TRBJ2-7	TGTGCCAGCAGTCCCGGACAGGGTGGGCAGTACTTC	CASSPGQGGQYF
-	-	TRBV20-1	TRBJ1-1	TGCAGTGCCGTGCGCAGCCTGAACACTGAAGCTTTCTTT	CSAVRSLNTEAFF
TRBD2	many	TRBV3-1	TRBJ2-3	TGTGCCAGCAGTCCTCCGGGACTAGCGGGAGGGCCGGGAGATACGCAGTATTTT	CASSPPGLAGGPGDTQYF
-	-	TRBV5-1	TRBJ2-7	TGCGCCAGCAGCTTGGACACCTACTACGAGCAGTACTTC	CASSLDTYYEQYF
-	-	TRBV24-1	TRBJ2-3	TGTGCCACCAGCAGCCAGAGCACAGATACGCAGTATTTT	CATSSQSTDTQYF
-	many	TRBV5-1	TRBJ2-3	TGCGCCAGCAGCTTGAGTTCGCTGGCGCGCACAGATACGCAGTATTTT	CASSLSSLARTDTQYF
TRBD2	few	TRBV29-1	TRBJ2-3	TGCAGCTCCCCGGGACTAGCGGGAGCGGCAGATACGCAGTATTTT	CSSPGLAGAADTQYF
-	-	TRBV12-3/TRBV12-4	TRBJ2-1	TGTGCCAGCAGTCCCAACAGTCCCGAGCAGTTCTTC	CASSPNSPEQFF
-	few	TRBV7-8	TRBJ1-1	TGTGCCAGCAGCTTAGCGCTCTCCTTAGGAGACACTGAAGCTTTCTTT	CASSLALSLGDTEAFF
-	-	TRBV12-3/TRBV12-4	TRBJ2-7	TGTGCCAGCAGTTTAGATAGGGGGGAACGCTCCTACGAGCAGTACTTC	CASSLDRGERSYEQYF
-	-	TRBV28	TRBJ1-3	TGTGCCAGCAGTTTTCAGGGGCGGGCTGGAAACACCATATATTTT	CASSFQGRAGNTIYF
-	few	TRBV7-9	TRBJ2-3	TGTGCCAGCAGCTTTATAGGGGAAGATACGCAGTATTTT	CASSFIGEDTQYF
-	many	TRBV6-1	TRBJ1-4	TGTGCCAGCAGTGAAGACAGGGCCCATAATGAAAAACTGTTTTTT	CASSEDRAHNEKLFF
TRBD2	few	TRBV3-1	TRBJ2-7	TGTGCCAGCAGCTCCGAGCGGGAACGCTTTTTCGAGCAGTACTTC	CASSSERERFFEQYF
-	many	TRBV7-9	TRBJ2-4	TGTGCCAGCAGCTTAGAAGGGTACAACATTCAGTACTTC	CASSLEGYNIQYF
-	few	TRBV27	TRBJ2-6	TGTGCCAGCAGGGGGGGGACCGGGACAGTCTCTGGGGCCAACGTCCTGACTTTC	CASRGGTGTVSGANVLTF
TRBD2	few	TRBV11-1	TRBJ2-3	TGTGCCAGCAGCCAACGACTAGCGGGAGCGGCAGATACGCAGTATTTT	CASSQRLAGAADTQYF
-	-	TRBV28	TRBJ2-1	TGTGCCAGCAGTAATCCTGGGCTAGGCGAGCAGTTCTTC	CASSNPGLGEQFF
TRBD1	few	TRBV7-8	TRBJ1-2	TGTGCCAGCAGCTCATCCAGGGGGCGGGCCGCTAACTATGGCTACACCTTC	CASSSSRGRAANYGYTF
-	-	TRBV7-8	TRBJ2-1	TGTGCCAGCAGTCCAGGCGGGCATGAGCAGTTCTTC	CASSPGGHEQFF
-	-	TRBV10-2	TRBJ2-5	TGCGCCAGCGGACGGTGGATGGGAGCCCAAGAGACCCAGTACTTC	CASGRWMGAQETQYF
TRBD2	many	TRBV20-1	TRBJ2-7	TGCAGTGCTAGAGGGAGGGTACTAGCGGGAGCCTACGAGCAGTACTTC	CSARGRVLAGAYEQYF
TRBD2	many	TRBV7-9	TRBJ2-1	TGTGCCAGCAACGAAGGGACTAGCGGTAACAATGAGCAGTTCTTC	CASNEGTSGNNEQFF
-	many	TRBV20-1	TRBJ1-5	TGCAGTGCTAGCCAGGGGACGGGCAATCAGCCCCAGCATTTT	CSASQGTGNQPQHF
-	-	TRBV7-2	TRBJ1-5	TGTGCCAGCAGCCTAACCTTGGACGGTAATCAGCCCCAGCATTTT	CASSLTLDGNQPQHF
-	few	TRBV24-1	TRBJ2-1	TGTGCCACCAGTGCAGTAACAGGGAGCAATGAGCAGTTCTTC	CATSAVTGSNEQFF
-	-	TRBV2	TRBJ1-5	TGTGCCAGCAGTGACAGAATCTATAGCAATCAGCCCCAGCATTTT	CASSDRIYSNQPQHF
-	many	TRBV20-1	TRBJ1-5	TGCAGTGCGGGAGCGGGGGGCAGTCGGGGCAATCAGCCCCAGCATTTT	CSAGAGGSRGNQPQHF
-	few	TRBV7-2	TRBJ1-4	TGTGCCAGCAGCTTAGCCAAAAGAGAAAAACTGTTTTTT	CASSLAKREKLFF
-	-	TRBV7-8	TRBJ2-7	TGTGCCAGCAGCTTAGGTCGCATATCCTACGAGCAGTACTTC	CASSLGRISYEQYF
TRBD1	-	TRBV7-2	TRBJ2-7	TGTGCCAGCAGCTGGGGAACCGGGACAGGGGTCGACGAGCAGTACTTC	CASSWGTGTGVDEQYF